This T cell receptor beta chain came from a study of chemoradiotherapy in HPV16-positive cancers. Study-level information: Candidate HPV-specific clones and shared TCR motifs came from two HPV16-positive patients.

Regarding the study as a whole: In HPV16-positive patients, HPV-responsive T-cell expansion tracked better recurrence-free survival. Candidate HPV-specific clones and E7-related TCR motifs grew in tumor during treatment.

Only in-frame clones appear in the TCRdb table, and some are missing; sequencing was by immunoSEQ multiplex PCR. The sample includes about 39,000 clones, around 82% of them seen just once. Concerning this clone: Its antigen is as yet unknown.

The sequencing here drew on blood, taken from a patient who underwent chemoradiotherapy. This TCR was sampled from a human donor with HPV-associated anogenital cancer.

CDR3 residues: CASSYYLRGTNTEAFF. In DNA form, the CDR3 reads TGTGCCAGCAGTTACTATCTGCGGGGGACGAACACTGAAGCTTTCTTT. This chain uses TRBV6-5 with TRBJ1-1; a weak D match, TRBD1 (5 bases). The V and J ends lost 1 base and 1 base respectively, with 13 bases between them. Germline values: CDR1 MNHEY, CDR2 SVGAGI. The CDR3 extends over 16 amino acids.